This TCR beta chain was captured in a study of blood T cell repertoires in COVID-19. Study details: Specimens from acute and convalescent COVID-19 originated in the United States, Italy and Spain. PBMCs, B-cell-depleted T cells, or T cells were the source of the cDNA or gDNA that made up the material.

The CDR3 is 12 amino acids. CDR1 LGHDT and CDR2 YNNKEL come from the germline V gene (reference sequence). Trimming at V came to 8 bases and at J to 9 bases, leaving 1 base not matched to a gene. Categorization into cohorts depended on clinical history that participants reported. In this sample, this clone turned up once. Authors' data handling: The assay estimated nucleated cells by amplifying reference gene primers. TCRdb's copy holds only in-frame clones and misses some; the assay was immunoSEQ multiplex PCR. The V and J calls and clone size were taken over from that table, and D and trimming were inferred from the DNA. Here the sample spans 150,000 or so clones, around 80% being singletons.

Sequences were obtained from PBMCs or T cells enriched from blood (not recorded which). The rearrangement uses TRBV3-1 (or the pseudogene TRBV3-2) and TRBJ1-6; TRBD1 aligns across 10 bases. The sequence came from a man aged 45-65 years who had recovered from COVID-19. CDR3 amino acids: CASGQGVSPLHF. As DNA, the CDR3 is TGTGCCAGCGGACAGGGGGTTTCACCCCTCCACTTT.